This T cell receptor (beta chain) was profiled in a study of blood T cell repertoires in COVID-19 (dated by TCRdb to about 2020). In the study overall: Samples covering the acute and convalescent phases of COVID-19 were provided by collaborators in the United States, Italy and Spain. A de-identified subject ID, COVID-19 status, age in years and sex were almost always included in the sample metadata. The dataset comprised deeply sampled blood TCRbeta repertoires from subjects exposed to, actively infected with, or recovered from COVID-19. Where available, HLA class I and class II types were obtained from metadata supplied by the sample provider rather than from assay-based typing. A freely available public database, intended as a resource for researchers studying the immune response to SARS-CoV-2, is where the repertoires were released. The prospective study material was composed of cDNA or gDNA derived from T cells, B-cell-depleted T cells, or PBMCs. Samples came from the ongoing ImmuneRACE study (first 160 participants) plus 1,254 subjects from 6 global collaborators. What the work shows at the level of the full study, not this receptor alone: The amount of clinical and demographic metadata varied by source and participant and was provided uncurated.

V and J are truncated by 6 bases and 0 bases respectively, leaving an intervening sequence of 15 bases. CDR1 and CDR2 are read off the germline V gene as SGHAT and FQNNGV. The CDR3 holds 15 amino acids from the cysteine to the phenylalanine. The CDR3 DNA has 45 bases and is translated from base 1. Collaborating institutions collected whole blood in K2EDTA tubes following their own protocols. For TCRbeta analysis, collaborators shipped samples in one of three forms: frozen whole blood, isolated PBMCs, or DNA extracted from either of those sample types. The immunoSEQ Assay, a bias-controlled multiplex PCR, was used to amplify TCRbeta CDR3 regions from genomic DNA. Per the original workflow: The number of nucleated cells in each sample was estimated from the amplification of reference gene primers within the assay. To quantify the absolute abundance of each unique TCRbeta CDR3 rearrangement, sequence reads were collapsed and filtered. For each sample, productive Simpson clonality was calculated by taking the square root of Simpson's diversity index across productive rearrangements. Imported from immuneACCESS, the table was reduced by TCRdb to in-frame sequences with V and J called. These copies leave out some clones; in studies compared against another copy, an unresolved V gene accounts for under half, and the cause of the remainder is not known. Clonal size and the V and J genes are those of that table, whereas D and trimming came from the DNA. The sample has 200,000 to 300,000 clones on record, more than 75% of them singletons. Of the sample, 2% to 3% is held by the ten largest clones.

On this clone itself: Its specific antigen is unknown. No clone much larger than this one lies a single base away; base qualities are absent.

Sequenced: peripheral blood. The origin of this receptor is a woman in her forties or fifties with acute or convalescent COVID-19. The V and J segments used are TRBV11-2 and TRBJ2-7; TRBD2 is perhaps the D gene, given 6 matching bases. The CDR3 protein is CASRQRDSSSYEQYF. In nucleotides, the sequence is TGTGCCAGCAGACAACGGGACTCGAGCTCCTACGAGCAGTACTTC.